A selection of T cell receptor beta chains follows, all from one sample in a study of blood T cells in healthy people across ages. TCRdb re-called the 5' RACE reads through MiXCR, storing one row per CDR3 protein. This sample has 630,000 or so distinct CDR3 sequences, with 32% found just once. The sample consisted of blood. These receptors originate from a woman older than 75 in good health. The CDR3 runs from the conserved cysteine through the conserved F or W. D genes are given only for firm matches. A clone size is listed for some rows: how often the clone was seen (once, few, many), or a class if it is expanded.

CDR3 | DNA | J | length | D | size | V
CASRMEMNYNEQYF | TGTGCCAGTCGCATGGAAATGAACTACAATGAGCAGTACTTC | TRBJ2-7 | 14 | . | . | TRBV2
CSVVGSTYEQYF | TGCAGCGTTGTAGGGTCTACCTACGAGCAGTACTTC | TRBJ2-7 | 12 | . | many | TRBV29-1
CASSLPKGTDTQYF | TGCGCCAGCAGCCTGCCGAAGGGCACAGATACGCAGTATTTT | TRBJ2-3 | 14 | . | . | TRBV5-1
CASRVGTTSTDTQYF | TGTGCCAGCAGGGTAGGGACAACTAGCACAGATACGCAGTATTTT | TRBJ2-3 | 15 | . | many | TRBV2
CASSQGLAGGGTDTQYF | TGCGCCAGCAGCCAAGGACTAGCGGGGGGGGGCACAGATACGCAGTATTTT | TRBJ2-3 | 17 | TRBD2 | . | TRBV4-1
CASSQELSRGNPYEQYF | TGCGCCAGCAGCCAAGAATTGAGCAGGGGAAATCCCTACGAGCAGTACTTC | TRBJ2-7 | 17 | . | many | TRBV4-3
CASSPSGGDSPLHF | TGTGCCAGCTCACCATCAGGGGGAGATTCACCCCTCCACTTT | TRBJ1-6 | 14 | TRBD1 | . | TRBV18
CASSLEGTVQETQYF | TGTGCCAGCAGCTTAGAGGGGACAGTACAAGAGACCCAGTACTTC | TRBJ2-5 | 15 | TRBD1 | many | TRBV7-2
CASSTLAGATYNEQFF | TGCGCCAGCAGCACACTAGCGGGGGCCACCTACAATGAGCAGTTCTTC | TRBJ2-1 | 16 | TRBD2 | once | TRBV5-1
CASSSDSADTQYF | TGTGCCAGCAGCTCGGATTCGGCAGATACGCAGTATTTT | TRBJ2-3 | 13 | . | many | TRBV5-6
CSAARLAVYNEQYF | TGCAGTGCTGCTAGACTAGCGGTCTACAATGAGCAGTACTTC | TRBJ2-7 | 14 | TRBD2 | . | TRBV20-1
CASSERGGYNEQYF | TGCGCCAGCAGCGAGCGGGGGGGTTACAATGAGCAGTACTTC | TRBJ2-7 | 14 | TRBD2 | few | TRBV5-1
CSANPGTSGETVIFTDTQYF | TGCAGTGCTAACCCTGGGACTAGCGGGGAGACTGTGATTTTCACGGATACGCAGTATTTT | TRBJ2-3 | 20 | TRBD2 | . | TRBV20-1
CASSYGRSGASNSPLHF | TGTGCCAGCAGTTACGGGAGGTCGGGGGCTTCTAATTCACCCCTCCACTTT | TRBJ1-6 | 17 | . | many | TRBV6-6
CASSYWQGESQPQHF | TGTGCCAGCAGTTATTGGCAGGGCGAGAGTCAGCCCCAGCATTTT | TRBJ1-5 | 15 | . | . | TRBV6-6
CASSSEPGGNEQFF | TGTGCCAGCAGCTCCGAACCAGGGGGGAATGAGCAGTTCTTT | TRBJ2-1 | 14 | . | . | TRBV9
CASSQRGCVEKLFF | TGTGCCAGCAGCCAGAGGGGCTGTGTTGAAAAACTGTTTTTT | TRBJ1-4 | 14 | . | few | TRBV3-1
CSARDNSPSVPSTDTQYF | TGCAGTGCTAGAGACAACAGCCCTAGCGTACCTAGCACAGATACGCAGTATTTT | TRBJ2-3 | 18 | . | . | TRBV20-1
CASSPELSGDTQYF | TGTGCCAGCAGCCCGGAACTGAGTGGTGATACGCAGTATTTT | TRBJ2-3 | 14 | . | few | TRBV5-6
CSAREGAGWNQPQHF | TGCAGTGCTAGAGAAGGGGCAGGGTGGAATCAGCCCCAGCATTTT | TRBJ1-5 | 15 | . | . | TRBV20-1
CASRFGTGGNTIYF | TGTGCCAGCAGATTCGGGACAGGGGGAAACACCATATATTTT | TRBJ1-3 | 14 | TRBD1 | . | TRBV12-3/TRBV12-4
CAWRGDIIMNTEAFF | TGTGCCTGGAGGGGGGACATCATCATGAACACTGAAGCTTTCTTT | TRBJ1-1 | 15 | . | . | TRBV30
CASSLAHSGQYF | TGTGCCAGCAGCTTAGCCCACAGCGGCCAGTACTTC | TRBJ2-5 | 12 | . | . | TRBV11-2
CSARDRTVSSYEQYF | TGCAGTGCTAGAGACAGGACAGTTAGCTCCTACGAGCAGTACTTC | TRBJ2-7 | 15 | . | once | TRBV20-1
CASSATNSHEKLFF | TGTGCCAGCAGCGCCACAAACAGCCATGAAAAACTGTTTTTT | TRBJ1-4 | 14 | . | few | TRBV7-2
CASSLRTPGGTNEKLFF | TGTGCCAGCAGTTTAAGGACACCGGGGGGGACTAATGAAAAACTGTTTTTT | TRBJ1-4 | 17 | . | . | TRBV12-3/TRBV12-4
CASTRGGRGRTDTQYF | TGTGCCAGCACCCGGGGGGGGCGGGGACGCACAGATACGCAGTATTTT | TRBJ2-3 | 16 | TRBD2 | many | TRBV13
CASGPRVSTDTQYF | TGTGCTAGTGGCCCTCGGGTTAGCACAGATACGCAGTATTTT | TRBJ2-3 | 14 | . | many | TRBV12-5
CSARRLARSTDTQYF | TGCAGTGCTAGGAGGCTAGCGAGGAGCACAGATACGCAGTATTTT | TRBJ2-3 | 15 | . | many | TRBV20-1
CASSPSEAAHNEQFF | TGTGCTAGCAGCCCGTCAGAAGCGGCACACAATGAGCAGTTCTTC | TRBJ2-1 | 15 | . | many | TRBV7-7
CASRPGQTQETQYF | TGTGCCAGCAGACCCGGACAGACGCAAGAGACCCAGTACTTC | TRBJ2-5 | 14 | . | many | TRBV6-5
CASSQEGKAGANEKLFF | TGTGCCAGCAGCCAAGAGGGGAAGGCTGGGGCTAATGAAAAACTGTTTTTT | TRBJ1-4 | 17 | . | few | TRBV3-1
CSAGPDTQYF | TGCAGCGCGGGACCAGATACGCAGTATTTT | TRBJ2-3 | 10 | . | many | TRBV29-1
CSALGSLAGGYGNEQFF | TGCAGTGCCCTGGGTAGCCTAGCGGGGGGCTACGGCAATGAGCAGTTCTTC | TRBJ2-1 | 17 | TRBD2 | many | TRBV20-1
CASSLDHRRGSYEQYF | TGTGCCAGCAGTTTAGATCACAGGCGAGGCTCCTACGAGCAGTACTTC | TRBJ2-7 | 16 | . | many | TRBV12-3/TRBV12-4
CASSRDEGGKDTQYF | TGTGCCAGCAGCCGAGACGAGGGGGGGAAGGATACGCAGTATTTT | TRBJ2-3 | 15 | . | many | TRBV3-1
CSAMPNRGLLDEKLFF | TGCAGTGCTATGCCCAACAGGGGTTTGCTAGATGAAAAACTGTTTTTT | TRBJ1-4 | 16 | TRBD1 | . | TRBV20-1
CAWVGQGKGKLFF | TGTGCCTGGGTGGGACAGGGAAAGGGAAAACTGTTTTTT | TRBJ1-4 | 13 | TRBD1 | . | TRBV30
CASSLDNRVDQPQHF | TGTGCCAGCAGCTTAGATAACCGGGTGGATCAGCCCCAGCATTTT | TRBJ1-5 | 15 | . | many | TRBV11-2
CASSFRVVKNIQYF | TGTGCCAGCAGCTTCAGGGTAGTCAAAAACATTCAGTACTTC | TRBJ2-4 | 14 | . | many | TRBV5-6
CASSLEGGAAGELFF | TGTGCCAGCAGCTTAGAGGGCGGGGCGGCCGGGGAGCTGTTTTTT | TRBJ2-2 | 15 | . | few | TRBV11-2